Listed below are T cell receptor beta chains from one sample, sequenced in a study of blood T cells in healthy people across ages. Each CDR3 protein gets one entry after TCRdb re-called the 5' RACE reads with MiXCR. The sample shows 710,000 or so distinct CDR3 sequences, about 24% of them seen only once. The sample comprised blood. The receptor source for this set is a man in his 70s in good health. Both conserved end residues are part of each CDR3. Each record gives: D gene, J gene, V gene, clone size, CDR3 protein, CDR3 DNA. D genes are given only for firm matches. Some rows have no size entry. The others give once, few or many, or a class for an expanded clone.

>NA|TRBJ2-3|TRBV25-1|few
CASSEYPRDGSTDTQYF
TGTGCCAGCAGTGAATATCCCCGGGACGGCAGCACAGATACGCAGTATTTT
>NA|TRBJ2-1|TRBV11-2|NA
CASSLDRLENEQFF
TGTGCCAGCAGCTTAGACCGACTAGAGAATGAGCAGTTCTTC
>NA|TRBJ2-5|TRBV4-1|many
CASSQERLQGGETQYF
TGCGCCAGCAGCCAAGAAAGGTTACAGGGCGGAGAGACCCAGTACTTC
>NA|TRBJ1-1|TRBV7-2|few
CASSLRVGGEAFF
TGTGCCAGCAGCTTAAGGGTCGGGGGGGAAGCTTTCTTT
>NA|TRBJ1-5|TRBV12-3/TRBV12-4|NA
CASSLMAGYSNQPQHF
TGTGCCAGCAGTTTAATGGCGGGCTATAGCAATCAGCCCCAGCATTTT
>NA|TRBJ1-2|TRBV10-3|NA
CAISDPGRQTYGYTF
TGTGCCATCAGTGACCCGGGACGGCAAACATATGGCTACACCTTC
>TRBD2|TRBJ2-5|TRBV19|NA
CAGSTSGSFWETQYF
TGTGCCGGTAGTACTAGCGGGAGCTTTTGGGAGACCCAGTACTTC
>TRBD2|TRBJ2-2|TRBV3-1|few
CASSPRLAFSLTGELFF
TGTGCCAGCAGCCCTAGACTAGCGTTTTCGCTCACCGGGGAGCTGTTTTTT
>NA|TRBJ2-5|TRBV11-2|few
CASSADRTGTQYF
TGTGCCAGCAGCGCAGACCGGACTGGAACCCAGTACTTC
>TRBD2|TRBJ2-3|TRBV20-1|NA
CSAGRDSRGADTQYF
TGCAGTGCTGGCAGGGACTCCCGGGGGGCAGATACGCAGTATTTT
>NA|TRBJ1-1|TRBV5-1|few
CASSLLPGGGLMNTEAFF
TGCGCCAGCAGCTTGTTGCCCGGCGGGGGACTGATGAACACTGAAGCTTTCTTT
>NA|TRBJ1-1|TRBV7-2|NA
CASSFSHLNTEAFF
TGTGCCAGCAGCTTCAGTCATCTGAACACTGAAGCTTTCTTT
>NA|TRBJ1-1|TRBV7-2|NA
CASSPRWTANTEAFF
TGTGCCAGCAGCCCTCGGTGGACGGCTAACACTGAAGCTTTCTTT
>TRBD1|TRBJ1-2|TRBV29-1|few
CSVDRQGDRGYTF
TGCAGCGTTGACAGACAGGGGGATCGTGGCTACACCTTC
>TRBD2|TRBJ2-3|TRBV7-2|NA
CASSLAGGRTRDTQYF
TGTGCCAGCAGCTTAGCGGGGGGGAGGACGAGGGATACGCAGTATTTT
>NA|TRBJ1-3|TRBV29-1|many
CSVEDGLVGNTIYF
TGCAGCGTTGAGGACGGCTTGGTTGGAAACACCATATATTTT
>NA|TRBJ2-4|TRBV20-1|NA
CSAPDQNIQYF
TGCAGTGCTCCGGACCAAAACATTCAGTACTTC
>NA|TRBJ2-5|TRBV21-1|NA
CASSTGPPQKTQCF
TGTGCCAGCAGCACGGGACCACCTCAGAAGACCCAGTGCTTC
>NA|TRBJ2-2|TRBV4-1|NA
CASSQDYYGKTGELFF
TGCGCCAGCAGCCAAGATTACTACGGTAAAACCGGGGAGCTGTTTTTT
>NA|TRBJ1-5|TRBV20-1|few
CSARGEGNQPQHF
TGCAGTGCTAGGGGCGAGGGCAATCAGCCCCAGCATTTT
>TRBD2|TRBJ2-5|TRBV7-9|NA
CASSSRRDVAGAETQYF
TGTGCCAGCAGCTCTCGTCGAGACGTAGCGGGGGCAGAGACCCAGTACTTC
>NA|TRBJ1-3|TRBV20-1|few
CSARDLRGPGNTIYF
TGCAGTGCTAGAGATCTCAGGGGCCCTGGAAACACCATATATTTT
>NA|TRBJ1-6|TRBV6-6|many
CASSYSGRDNSPLHF
TGTGCCAGCAGTTACTCGGGACGGGATAATTCACCCCTCCACTTT
>NA|TRBJ1-1|TRBV5-5|few
CASSLSGASTEAFF
TGTGCCAGCAGCTTATCAGGGGCAAGCACTGAAGCTTTCTTT
>NA|TRBJ2-1|TRBV28|NA
CASLDGSSYNEQFF
TGTGCCAGCCTGGACGGGAGCTCCTACAATGAGCAGTTCTTC
>NA|TRBJ2-5|TRBV11-2|few
CASSPVVGVGLKTQYF
TGTGCCAGCAGCCCAGTGGTGGGAGTGGGTTTGAAGACCCAGTACTTC
>TRBD1|TRBJ1-2|TRBV7-2|NA
CASSLGPGTGGYTF
TGTGCCAGCAGCTTAGGACCTGGGACAGGAGGCTACACCTTC
>NA|TRBJ2-3|TRBV27|few
CASSPRGFTDTQYF
TGTGCCAGCAGTCCCCGGGGGTTCACAGATACGCAGTATTTT
>NA|TRBJ1-6|TRBV7-9|few
CASGNNNSPLHF
TGTGCCAGCGGCAACAATAATTCACCCCTCCACTTT
>NA|TRBJ1-4|TRBV27|few
CASRPRAIQGPTNEKLFF
TGTGCCAGCAGACCCCGCGCCATACAGGGTCCAACTAATGAAAAACTGTTTTTT
>NA|TRBJ1-5|TRBV11-2|many
CASSFSAGGSNQPQHF
TGTGCCAGCAGCTTCTCAGCCGGGGGGAGCAATCAGCCCCAGCATTTT
>NA|TRBJ2-3|TRBV10-3|few
CAIRGLGTDTQYF
TGTGCCATCAGGGGGCTGGGGACAGATACGCAGTATTTT
>NA|TRBJ2-3|TRBV5-5|few
CASSVTSTGSTQYF
TGTGCCAGCAGCGTGACATCGACTGGGAGTACGCAGTATTTT
>NA|TRBJ2-7|TRBV29-1|few
CSVDGNSYEQYF
TGCAGCGTTGACGGGAATTCCTACGAGCAGTACTTC
>NA|TRBJ1-2|TRBV2|NA
CASLGGRVPTYGYTF
TGTGCCAGCCTGGGGGGGAGGGTCCCCACCTATGGCTACACCTTC
>NA|TRBJ2-2|TRBV3-1|NA
CASREHVGELFF
TGTGCCAGCAGAGAGCACGTCGGGGAGCTGTTTTTT
>NA|TRBJ2-1|TRBV7-9|NA
CASSLTGRLPSF
TGTGCCAGCAGCTTGACAGGGAGGCTCCCGAGTTTC
>TRBD2|TRBJ2-3|TRBV25-1|many
CASSLTSGGVSDTQYF
TGTGCCAGCAGCCTGACTAGCGGGGGGGTGTCAGATACGCAGTATTTT
>NA|TRBJ1-2|TRBV20-1|few
CSAPKDVRGRSGYTF
TGCAGTGCGCCCAAGGATGTTCGGGGGAGAAGTGGCTACACCTTC
>NA|TRBJ2-1|TRBV7-3|NA
CASSRTGLLSYNEQFF
TGTGCCAGCAGCCGGACGGGACTCCTTTCCTACAATGAGCAGTTCTTC
>NA|TRBJ1-2|TRBV7-9|NA
CASSSGTHDGYAF
TGTGCCAGCAGCAGCGGGACGCATGATGGCTACGCCTTC
>TRBD1|TRBJ1-4|TRBV5-1|NA
CASSPGQTPREKLFF
TGCGCCAGCAGCCCGGGACAGACCCCTAGAGAAAAACTGTTTTTT
>NA|TRBJ2-5|TRBV3-1|NA
CASSQEGPRETQYF
TGTGCCAGCAGCCAAGAAGGGCCGCGAGAGACCCAGTACTTC
>TRBD2|TRBJ2-7|TRBV7-2|few
CASRFGLAGAYEQYF
TGTGCCAGCAGATTCGGACTAGCGGGGGCCTACGAGCAGTACTTC
>TRBD1|TRBJ1-2|TRBV5-1|few
CASSLTGVTDYGYTF
TGCGCCAGCAGCTTGACAGGGGTCACTGACTATGGCTACACCTTC
>TRBD2|TRBJ2-2|TRBV20-1|NA
CSAPGGATGELFF
TGCAGTGCCCCGGGAGGGGCCACCGGGGAGCTGTTTTTT
>NA|TRBJ2-1|TRBV12-3/TRBV12-4|NA
CASNLPNHEQFF
TGTGCCAGCAATCTCCCCAATCATGAGCAGTTCTTC
>NA|TRBJ1-5|TRBV4-1|NA
CASSQDGQANQPQHF
TGCGCCAGCAGCCAAGATGGCCAGGCCAATCAGCCCCAGCATTTT
>TRBD1|TRBJ2-7|TRBV6-5|few
CASSYRTGSSYEQYF
TGTGCCAGCAGTTATAGGACAGGGAGCTCCTACGAGCAGTACTTC
>TRBD1|TRBJ1-6|TRBV6-6|many
CASSYSDRGGSPLHF
TGTGCCAGCAGTTACTCGGACAGGGGAGGCTCACCCCTCCACTTT
>TRBD2|TRBJ2-3|TRBV12-3/TRBV12-4|few
CASSPRASGNTDTQYF
TGTGCCAGCAGCCCCCGGGCTAGCGGGAACACAGATACGCAGTATTTT
>NA|TRBJ2-1|TRBV5-1|NA
CASSLMSGEVPYNEQFF
TGCGCCAGCAGCTTGATGTCAGGGGAAGTCCCCTACAATGAGCAGTTCTTC
>NA|TRBJ1-1|TRBV24-1|NA
CATSDLNTEAFF
TGTGCCACCAGTGATTTGAACACTGAAGCTTTCTTT
>TRBD1|TRBJ1-5|TRBV12-3/TRBV12-4|NA
CASSNRQGTSNQPQHF
TGTGCCAGCAGCAATCGACAGGGAACGAGCAATCAGCCCCAGCATTTT
>NA|TRBJ1-5|TRBV7-9|few
CASSPLEGSTNQPQHF
TGTGCCAGCAGCCCTTTAGAGGGCAGCACGAATCAGCCCCAGCATTTT
>NA|TRBJ2-4|TRBV20-1|many
CSASTQPVQYF
TGCAGTGCTAGTACACAGCCTGTTCAGTACTTC
>TRBD1|TRBJ2-3|TRBV12-3/TRBV12-4|NA
CASSPRSGTAF
TGTGCCAGCAGTCCCCGTTCCGGGACAGCTTTT
>NA|TRBJ2-1|TRBV20-1|NA
CSATGPNYNEQFF
TGCAGTGCTACGGGACCAAATTACAATGAGCAGTTCTTC